This entry lists 8 T cell receptor beta chains sequenced from one sample in a study of T cell repertoires in cytomegalovirus infection. TCRdb redid the calling of the reads with MiXCR, one entry per CDR3 protein. The data contain under 250,000 distinct CDR3 sequences, 9% to 15% of them seen just once; the ten biggest clones take up approximately 1.8%. Sequenced: PBMCs. These receptors were taken from a human donor in good health (CMV status not recorded). Some clones in this sample may be carry-over from other donors' samples.

This clonotype was seen ten or more times. The chain employs TRBV6-2 or TRBV6-3 and TRBJ2-1; 10 bases are shared with TRBD1. V shed 5 bases and J 6 bases; nucleotides not matched to a gene: 7. The CDR3 runs to 15 residues. Germline V lookup: CDR1 MNHEY, CDR2 SVGEGT. The CDR3 DNA sequence: TGTGCCAGCAGTCAAGGGACAGGGGCGGCCAATGAGCAGTTCTTC. Encoded protein: CASSQGTGAANEQFF.

This clonotype was counted at least ten times. The gene calls are TRBV2 and TRBJ2-2, with 7 positions matching TRBD2. CDR1 is SNHLY, CDR2 FYNNEI, per germline. Unmatched junction bases numbered 5, after V lost 10 bases and J lost 0 bases. The CDR3 is 14 residues long. The CDR3 nucleotides read TGTGCCATCTCCGGGACTACGAACACCGGGGAGCTGTTTTTT. Its translation is CAISGTTNTGELFF. The full variable domain, rest sourced from reference TRBV2 and TRBJ2-2, is EPEVTQTPSHQVTQMGQEVILRCVPISNHLYFYWYRQILGQKVEFLVSFYNNEISEKSEIFDDQFSVERPDGSNFTLKIRSTKLEDSAMYFCAISGTTNTGELFFGEGSRLTVL.

The chain uses TRBV28 and TRBJ2-3; 8 nucleotides agree with TRBD2. CDR1 MDHEN and CDR2 SYDVKM come from the germline V gene. The CDR3 spans 17 residues. The ends lost 3 bases at V and 2 bases at J; junction bases unmatched: 10. The CDR3 nucleotides are TGTGCCAGCAGTTTTAGGACTAGCTATAAATCCACAGATACGCAGTATTTT. It yields the protein CASSFRTSYKSTDTQYF.

The genes are TRBV9 and TRBJ1-6, with D possibly being TRBD1 (5 bases). From germline, CDR1 is SGDLS and CDR2 YYNGEE. The V end lost 4 bases, the J end lost 7 bases, and 12 bases lay between the germline ends. The CDR3 is 14 amino acids. The CDR3 bases are TGTGCCAGCAGCCCCACAGGTCTGAATTCACCCCTCCACTTT. Its protein is CASSPTGLNSPLHF.

This clonotype turned up a few times. The V call is TRBV5-6, the J call TRBJ2-5, with D possibly being TRBD1 (6 bases). The CDR3 length is 12 residues. The germline V gene has CDR1 SGHDT and CDR2 YYEEEE. V was shortened by 5 bases and J by 13 bases, with 18 bases between the two germline ends. CDR3 loop: CASSTPGHPSYF. The DNA of the CDR3 is TGTGCCAGCAGTACGCCGGGACACCCCTCGTACTTC.

The gene calls are TRBV28 and TRBJ1-5; D not resolved. Germline CDR1 and CDR2: MDHEN and SYDVKM. V lost 6 bases to trimming and J lost 7 bases, with 13 bases between them. This CDR3 has 13 amino acids. In DNA form, the CDR3 reads TGTGCCAGCAGGAAGGGAAGTAGGCAGCCCCAGCATTTT. This sequence encodes CASRKGSRQPQHF.

This clonotype turned up a few times. The chain recombines TRBV10-3 with TRBJ2-7; D remains unclear. The ends were cut back, 10 bases at V and 5 bases at J, with 24 bases in the middle. Germline V CDR1 and CDR2: ENHRY, SYGVKD. CDR3 size: 15 residues. CDR3 DNA sequence: TGTGCCACCTCAGGCTCCCAGGCTAAGGAGAACGAGCAGTACTTC. Encoded protein: CATSGSQAKENEQYF.

This clonotype was seen only a few times. The V and J genes are TRBV4-2 and TRBJ2-5; D uncertain. Germline V gene lookup returns CDR1 LGHNA and CDR2 YNFKEQ. The length of the CDR3 is 14 residues. Trimming took 4 bases from V and 5 from J, leaving 14 bases between them. Here the CDR3 reads CASSLSGGKETQYF. DNA for the CDR3: TGTGCCAGCAGCCTCTCTGGCGGTAAGGAGACCCAGTACTTC.